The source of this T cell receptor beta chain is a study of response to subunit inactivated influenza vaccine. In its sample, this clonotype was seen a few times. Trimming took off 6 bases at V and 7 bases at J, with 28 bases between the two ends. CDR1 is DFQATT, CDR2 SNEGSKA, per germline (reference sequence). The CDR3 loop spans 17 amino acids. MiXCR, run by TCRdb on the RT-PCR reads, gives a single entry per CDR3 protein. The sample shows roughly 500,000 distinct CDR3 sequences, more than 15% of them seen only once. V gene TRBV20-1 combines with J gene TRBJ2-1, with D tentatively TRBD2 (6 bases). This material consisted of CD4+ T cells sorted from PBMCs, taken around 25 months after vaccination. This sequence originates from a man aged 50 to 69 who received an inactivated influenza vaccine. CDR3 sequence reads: CSAHSEGTGPLGNEQFF. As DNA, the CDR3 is TGCAGTGCACACTCGGAGGGGACTGGACCCCTGGGGAATGAGCAGTTCTTC.